The 13 T cell receptor beta chains listed next were all sequenced from one sample in a study of shared T cell receptors in the human thymus. TCRdb's copy holds only in-frame clones and misses some; the assay was immunoSEQ multiplex PCR. The sample lists roughly 560,000 clones, 70% to 80% seen once, with more than 0.01% in the top ten. This sample also appeared in a second study, on human thymus T cells.

Sequencing input: thymocytes. The receptors derive from a boy in the first two years of life with a congenital heart defect.

This rearrangement joins TRBV6-5 to TRBJ2-5, with TRBD1 matching over 8 bases. CDR1 is MNHEY and CDR2 is SVGAGI in the germline V gene. V lost 5 bases, J lost 5 bases, and 7 bases stayed unmatched. This CDR3 is 14 amino acids long. The CDR3 DNA reads TGTGCCAGCAGTAACAGGGGGGCCATCGAGACCCAGTACTTC. Translating it yields CASSNRGAIETQYF.

The rearrangement links TRBV6-5 to TRBJ1-2, with 11 positions matching TRBD1. The CDR3 has 15 residues. Germline CDR1 and CDR2: MNHEY and SVGAGI. With 5 bases clipped from V and 3 bases from J, the junction kept 5 bases outside the gene matches. The chain's CDR3 is CASSPRDRGDYGYTF. CDR3 bases: TGTGCCAGCAGTCCTCGGGACAGGGGGGACTATGGCTACACCTTC.

CDR3 nucleotide sequence: TGTGCCAGCAGTTACCCGGGAGGCTACGAGCAGTACTTC. It encodes CASSYPGGYEQYF. The chain links TRBV6-5 to TRBJ2-7; TRBD2 aligns across 7 bases. This CDR3 has 13 residues. V dropped 2 bases and J dropped 3; count of bases not matched to a gene: 1. Germline V gene lookup returns CDR1 MNHEY and CDR2 SVGAGI.

This sequence joins TRBV27 and TRBJ1-2, with a possible D match to TRBD1 (5 bases). Trimming left V 6 bases short and J 3 bases short, with 11 bases between. Per the germline V gene, CDR1 is MNHEY and CDR2 is SMNVEV (reference sequence). The CDR3 has 13 residues. The DNA of the CDR3 is TGTGCCAGCAGCCTTACAGGACACTATGGCTACACCTTC. Amino acid sequence: CASSLTGHYGYTF.

The table lists this clone with a few counts. The rearrangement joins TRBV5-8 to TRBJ2-1; D might be TRBD2 (6 bases). The CDR3 extends over 16 amino acids. Germline V gene lookup returns CDR1 SGHTS and CDR2 YDEGEE. V was clipped by 3 bases and J by 1 base, with 14 bases between them. In DNA, the CDR3 is TGTGCCAGCAGCTCTCGGGACTCCCCGTCCTACAATGAGCAGTTCTTC. Translation gives CASSSRDSPSYNEQFF. The full variable domain, completed using reference TRBV5-8 and TRBJ2-1, is EAGVTQSPTHLIKTRGQQATLRCSPISGHTSVYWYQQALGLGLQFLLWYDEGEERNRGNFPPRFSGRQFPNYSSELNVNALELEDSALYLCASSSRDSPSYNEQFFGPGTRLTVL.

The chain has TRBV5-6 and TRBJ1-4; TRBD1 is a possible D gene (5 bases). The CDR3 covers 15 residues. The germline gives CDR1 SGHDT, CDR2 YYEEEE. V lost 1 base to trimming and J lost 0 bases, with 7 bases between them. CDR3 bases: TGTGCCAGCAGCTTGAAGACAGCAACTAATGAAAAACTGTTTTTT. This encodes CASSLKTATNEKLFF.

The rearrangement uses TRBV28 and TRBJ2-1, with 13 bases identical to TRBD2. Germline-derived CDR1 and CDR2 are MDHEN and SYDVKM. CDR3 size: 14 residues. The ends lost 10 bases at V and 2 bases at J; junction bases unmatched: 2. The CDR3 DNA sequence: TGTGCCACCACTAGCGGGAGGGCCTACAATGAGCAGTTCTTC. It specifies CATTSGRAYNEQFF. Full variable domain (outside the CDR3, taken from reference TRBV28 and TRBJ2-1): DVKVTQSSRYLVKRTGEKVFLECVQDMDHENMFWYRQDPGLGLRLIYFSYDVKMKEKGDIPEGYSVSREKKERFSLILESASTNQTSMYLCATTSGRAYNEQFFGPGTRLTVL.

J is TRBJ2-1 and V is TRBV25-1; 8 bases fit TRBD2. The CDR3 consists of 16 residues. Germline assignment: CDR1 MGHDK and CDR2 SYGVNS. V trimming: 4 bases; J trimming: 7 bases; junction bases outside the gene matches: 12. CDR3 sequence reads: CASSAPSSGSWNEQFF. CDR3 DNA: TGTGCCAGCAGTGCCCCTTCAAGCGGGAGTTGGAATGAGCAGTTCTTC.

The chain is built from TRBV10-3 and TRBJ2-7; D may be TRBD1 (5 bases). Per the germline V gene, CDR1 is ENHRY and CDR2 is SYGVKD. The V gene lost 2 bases and the J gene lost 0 bases, with 14 bases spanning the gap. The CDR3 is 16 amino acids. CDR3 in amino acids: CAISEQRHRSSYEQYF. CDR3 DNA: TGTGCCATCAGTGAGCAACGACACAGGAGCTCCTACGAGCAGTACTTC.

This clone was seen just once. The rearrangement links TRBV6-6 to TRBJ2-1; 8 bases agree with TRBD1. Germline V gene lookup returns CDR1 MNHNY and CDR2 SVGAGI (reference sequence). The CDR3 totals 14 residues. The J segment lost 10 bases and the V segment lost 3 bases, leaving 8 bases of the junction unmatched. The CDR3: CASSYYRGSEEQFF. The CDR3 bases are TGTGCCAGCAGTTATTACAGGGGGTCAGAGGAGCAGTTCTTC.

The chain couples TRBV19 to TRBJ2-5; TRBD1 is a possible D gene (6 bases). Germline lookup yields CDR1 LNHDA and CDR2 SQIVND (reference sequence). The CDR3 has 13 residues. The V and J ends lost 9 bases and 2 bases respectively, with 13 bases between them. CDR3 protein: CASPRGRQETQYF. The CDR3 nucleotides are TGTGCCAGCCCCAGGGGTCGTCAAGAGACCCAGTACTTC.

The V and J genes are TRBV29-1 and TRBJ2-7; 13 nucleotides align to TRBD2. Per the germline V gene, CDR1 is SQVTM and CDR2 is ANQGSEA. After removal of 4 bases from V and 5 bases from J, the junction contained 8 bases not matched to a gene. The CDR3 loop spans 15 amino acids. CDR3 coding DNA: TGCAGCGTTGGAGGACTAGCGGGAGACTATCACGAGCAGTACTTC. It encodes CSVGGLAGDYHEQYF.

The gene calls are TRBV30 and TRBJ1-1; the D gene is possibly TRBD1 (5 bases). The CDR3 runs 16 residues. Looked up from germline, CDR1 is GTSNPN and CDR2 is SVGIG (reference sequence). The V and J ends lost 3 bases and 1 base respectively, with 18 bases between them. The CDR3 coding sequence is TGTGCCTGGAGCCTAAGGTGGGGCGCAGGGAACACTGAAGCTTTCTTT. Protein: CAWSLRWGAGNTEAFF.